The entry below gives a single T cell receptor beta chain sequence along with its context. Antigen unknown. The data originate from a study of T cells expressing NK-cell markers. TCRdb reprocessed the 5' RACE reads; each CDR3 protein has one entry and no DNA is given. This sample's table reports roughly 300,000 distinct CDR3 sequences. CDR3 length equals 16 residues. Per the germline V gene, CDR1 is MNHEY and CDR2 is SVGAGI. Study-wide results and limits: Several donors likewise had their CD3+CD56-NKG2C+ fraction led by these clonotypes.

The sequencing sample was made of blood T cells: a sorted CD56 or NKG2C T cell subset, CD4+ or CD8+ T cells, or bulk PBMC T cells (not recorded which). The V and J genes are TRBV6-5 and TRBJ2-1; the TCRdb call, TRBD2, lacks DNA for checking. This TCR was sampled from a woman aged 18 to 75 in good health. The CDR3 loop reads CASSYVLAGGHNEQFF.